The clone carrying this T cell receptor (beta chain) showed up just a few times. The antigen is unknown. This entry comes from a study of T-cell memory formation after mild COVID-19. TCRdb re-analysed the 5' RACE reads in MiXCR, keeping a single row per CDR3 protein. Among approximately 300,000 distinct CDR3 sequences, more than 15% were seen once, and the ten largest hold more than 20%. Overall study results and limits: There was a balanced CD4/CD8 profile in clones contracting day 15 to 85, and later expanders leaned CD4+. CD4+ clones that contracted lay mainly in CM and EM; CD8+ ones lay in EMRA.

Germline loops: CDR1 DFQATT, CDR2 SNEGSKA (reference sequence). The CDR3 is 18 residues long. J lost 2 bases, V lost 7 bases, and 17 bases had no gene match. This chain connects TRBV20-1 to TRBJ2-1; 10 nucleotides align to TRBD2. The receptor was isolated from a young man who had mild COVID-19 (a few samples of this study predate the infection). Cell type and time point are not known. The sample taken for sequencing was PBMCs or a T cell subset sorted from them (not recorded which). The DNA of the CDR3 is TGCAGTGTTCAGGCGCTAGCGGGGGTGTCTCGCGCCTACAATGAGCAGTTCTTC. It yields the protein CSVQALAGVSRAYNEQFF.